Following are 19 T cell receptor beta chains from one sample sequenced in a study of CD8 T cells in Susac syndrome. RNA, at roughly 0.5 to 1 ug, was reverse transcribed with random hexamers. TCRdb redid the calling of the immunoSEQ multiplex PCR reads with MiXCR, one entry per CDR3 protein. The sample consists of roughly 100,000 distinct CDR3 sequences, approximately 94% of them appearing once. Sequencing used CD8+ T cells from PBMCs. These receptor sequences come from a human donor with Susac syndrome.

The gene calls are TRBV13 and TRBJ2-5; no clear D. V was shortened by 6 bases and J by 1 base, with 9 bases between the two germline ends. Germline lookup yields CDR1 PRHDT and CDR2 FYEKMQ (reference sequence). The CDR3 sequence is 13 residues long. CDR3 region: CASSPSAQETQYF. Written as DNA, the CDR3 is TGTGCCAGCAGTCCATCTGCCCAAGAGACCCAGTACTTC.

This chain joins TRBV4-1 and TRBJ1-1; no definite D call. The germline gives CDR1 MGHRA, CDR2 YSYEKL. CDR3 length equals 12 residues. Trimming removed 0 bases at V and 8 bases at J, with 7 bases between. The CDR3 spells CASSQDGQEAFF. CDR3 DNA: TGCGCCAGCAGCCAAGATGGGCAGGAAGCTTTCTTT.

The chain carries TRBV23-1 and TRBJ1-2; no reliable D call. TRBV23-1 is filed as an ORF, its function uncertain. V gave up 9 bases and J gave up 4 bases, with 18 bases separating them. This CDR3 contains 14 residues. Here the CDR3 reads CARSLNPVCYGYTF. The CDR3 DNA follows: TGCGCCAGATCCCTCAACCCAGTTTGCTATGGCTACACCTTC.

The V call is TRBV7-9, the J call TRBJ2-3, with D perhaps being TRBD1 or TRBD2 (7 bases each). The V end was cut by 5 bases, the J end by 9 bases, with 12 bases between. Germline V gene data show CDR1 as SEHNR and CDR2 as FQNEAQ (reference sequence). This CDR3 comprises 12 residues. CDR3 region: CASSLQGGTQYF. The CDR3, as DNA: TGTGCCAGCAGCCTTCAGGGGGGGACGCAGTATTTT.

The rearrangement links TRBV27 to TRBJ2-7; D may be TRBD2 (5 bases). The CDR3 has 12 residues. CDR1 and CDR2 (germline): MNHEY, SMNVEV (reference sequence). V was pared by 3 bases and J by 8 bases, with 11 bases between. CDR3 region: CASSFGIGQQYF. CDR3 DNA sequence: TGTGCCAGCAGTTTCGGGATCGGACAGCAGTACTTC.

The rearrangement joins TRBV9 to TRBJ1-1; D remains unclear. The V end was cut by 4 bases, the J end by 7 bases, with 14 bases between. The CDR3 is made up of 13 amino acids. CDR1 is SGDLS, CDR2 YYNGEE, per germline. CDR3 sequence (DNA): TGTGCCAGCAGCCCCCCAGTCGAACTTGAAGCTTTCTTT. The encoded protein is CASSPPVELEAFF.

J is TRBJ2-5 and V is TRBV9; TRBD1 matches 8 bases. The germline V gene encodes CDR1 SGDLS and CDR2 YYNGEE. Trimming at V came to 4 bases and at J to 3 bases, leaving 8 bases not matched to a gene. The CDR3 sequence is 15 residues long. CDR3 amino acids: CASSTGTGIKETQYF. CDR3 nucleotides: TGTGCCAGCAGCACCGGGACAGGCATAAAAGAGACCCAGTACTTC.

This chain uses TRBV27 with TRBJ1-5; perhaps TRBD1 as D (6 bases). The CDR3 extends over 12 amino acids. The V gene's germline CDR1 is MNHEY and CDR2 SMNVEV (reference sequence). The V end was cut by 8 bases, the J end by 6 bases, with 11 bases between. The CDR3, as DNA: TGTGCCAGCGGACAGAATGGTCAGCCCCAGCATTTT. It codes for CASGQNGQPQHF.

CDR3 protein: CASSPRRTGTYEQYF. As DNA, the CDR3 is TGTGCCAGCAGCCCCCGTCGGACAGGGACCTACGAGCAGTACTTC. J is TRBJ2-7 and V is TRBV27; 8 bases fit TRBD1. The CDR3 is 15 amino acids. Germline CDR1 and CDR2: MNHEY and SMNVEV (reference sequence). V lost 6 bases to trimming and J lost 2 bases; unmatched junction nucleotides: 9.

The chain recombines TRBV12-3 or TRBV12-4 with TRBJ2-1; D is unclear. The CDR3 has 13 residues. V was trimmed by 2 bases and J by 11 bases, leaving 13 bases between them. The CDR3 here is CASSLLGASKQFF. The CDR3 region has the DNA TGTGCCAGCAGTTTATTGGGTGCCTCTAAGCAGTTCTTC.

V and J are TRBV12-5 and TRBJ2-7, with no clear D. Per the germline V gene, CDR1 is LGHNT and CDR2 is FRNRAP. The CDR3 runs 14 residues. V lost 2 bases and J 0 bases, leaving 8 bases between the germline ends. The CDR3 sequence: CASGLFVTSYEQYF. In DNA, the CDR3 is TGTGCTAGTGGTTTGTTCGTAACCTCCTACGAGCAGTACTTC. The full variable domain, its missing parts supplied by reference TRBV12-5 and TRBJ2-7, is DARVTQTPRHKVTEMGQEVTMRCQPILGHNTVFWYRQTMMQGLELLAYFRNRAPLDDSGMPKDRFSAEMPDATLATLKIQPSEPRDSAVYFCASGLFVTSYEQYFGPGTRLTVT.

This chain uses TRBV14 with TRBJ1-1, with D perhaps matching TRBD1 (5 bases). Germline lookup yields CDR1 SGHDN and CDR2 FVKESK. CDR3 length: 14 residues. With 4 bases removed from V and 1 base from J, the gap between germline ends came to 10 bases. CDR3 sequence reads: CASSPWGENTEAFF. The CDR3 DNA follows: TGTGCCAGCAGCCCATGGGGCGAGAACACTGAAGCTTTCTTT.

Here the CDR3 reads CASSQGASGANVLTF. In nucleotides, the CDR3 is TGTGCCAGCTCACAGGGGGCCTCTGGGGCCAACGTCCTGACTTTC. This chain uses TRBV18 with TRBJ2-6; 7 nucleotides align to TRBD1. The germline CDR1 and CDR2 sequences are KGHSH and LQKENI. The CDR3 has 15 amino acids. V lost 4 bases and J lost 0; bases outside the gene matches: 0.

The chain carries TRBV12-3 or TRBV12-4 and TRBJ2-1; 7 bases agree with TRBD1. The V gene end was trimmed by 5 bases and the J gene end by 0 bases; junction bases not matched to a gene: 4. This CDR3 spans 15 amino acids. In nucleotides, the CDR3 is TGTGCCAGCAGTCCCCGGACAGGCTCCTACAATGAGCAGTTCTTC. This sequence encodes CASSPRTGSYNEQFF.

The chain couples TRBV21-1 to TRBJ2-5; the table's TRBD1 call for D was not verified on the DNA. TRBV21-1 is shown as a pseudogene. The CDR3 sequence is 11 residues long. The CDR3 sequence is CASSVGGAQYF. CDR3 nucleotides: TGTGCCAGCAGCGTAGGGGGCGCCCAGTACTTC.

The chain has TRBV2 and TRBJ2-2; no firm D call. The CDR3 is 13 residues long. The germline V gene encodes CDR1 SNHLY and CDR2 FYNNEI. Trimming took 8 bases from V and 6 from J, leaving 13 bases between them. The CDR3 nucleotides read TGTGCCAGCCTGAAGGGCATGGCCGGGGAGCTGTTTTTT. It encodes CASLKGMAGELFF.

The chain links TRBV6-6 to TRBJ1-5, with a tentative D call TRBD1 (5 bases). Trimming left V 5 bases short and J 9 bases short, with 14 bases between. Germline-derived CDR1 and CDR2 are MNHNY and SVGAGI (reference sequence). CDR3 length: 13 residues. CDR3 in amino acids: CASSPQGHGPQHF. The CDR3 nucleotides are TGTGCCAGCAGTCCGCAGGGTCATGGGCCCCAGCATTTT.

J is TRBJ2-5 and V is TRBV6-5; a weak D match, TRBD2 (5 bases). Trimming stripped 2 bases from V and 2 bases from J, with 9 bases between. The CDR3 covers 14 residues. The germline V gene has CDR1 MNHEY and CDR2 SVGAGI. For the CDR3, the DNA is TGTGCCAGCAGTTACGACTACTCGCAAGAGACCCAGTACTTC. Encoded protein: CASSYDYSQETQYF.

This clonotype was recorded only once. This chain connects TRBV20-1 to TRBJ2-7, with D unresolved. With 3 bases removed from V and 4 bases from J, the gap between germline ends came to 10 bases. Germline V lookup: CDR1 DFQATT, CDR2 SNEGSKA (reference sequence). The CDR3 is 12 amino acids. CDR3 nucleotide sequence: TGCAGTGCTAGGGACGAGGATTACGAGCAGTACTTC. The encoded protein is CSARDEDYEQYF.